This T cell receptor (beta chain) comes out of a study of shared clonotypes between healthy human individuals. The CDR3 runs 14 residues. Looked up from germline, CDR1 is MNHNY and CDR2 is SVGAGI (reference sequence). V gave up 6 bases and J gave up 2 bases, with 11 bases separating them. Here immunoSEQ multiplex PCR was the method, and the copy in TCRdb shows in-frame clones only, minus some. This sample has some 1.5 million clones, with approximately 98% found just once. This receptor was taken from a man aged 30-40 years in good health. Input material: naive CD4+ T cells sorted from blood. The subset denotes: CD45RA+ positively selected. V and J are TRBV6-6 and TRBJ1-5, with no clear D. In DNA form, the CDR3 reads TGTGCCAGCAGCTTCGGGAGGCGCAATCAGCCCCAGCATTTT. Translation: CASSFGRRNQPQHF.